Below, one T cell receptor beta chain is given with its context. Its target is unknown. The CDR3 totals 13 residues. CDR1 and CDR2 (germline): GTSNPN, SVGIG (reference sequence). The record originates from a study of cytomegalovirus exposure and HLA in healthy donors. The wider study: Among the approximately 410 genotyped donors, 81% were placed in the Caucasian-associated ancestry cluster. General observations from the study: Earlier findings revealed that most TCR beta V segments proved productive either about 90% or about 30% of the time. Altogether, some 170 TCR beta chains were recorded as cytomegalovirus-associated.

Primers included in the PCR were 60 Vbeta and 13 Jbeta primers. Measured with immunoSEQ multiplex PCR; TCRdb has only the in-frame clones, and not every one. The data show 150,000 to 200,000 clones, 75% to 90% seen once. The chain couples TRBV30 to TRBJ2-5, with D perhaps TRBD2 (5 bases). Gene TRBJ2-7 matches the end of the DNA better, so the J call may be wrong. This TCR came from a male donor in good health and CMV-seronegative. The sample was PBMCs. The CDR3 spells CAWKRASGYEQYF. CDR3 nucleotide sequence: TGTGCCTGGAAGAGGGCGTCGGGCTACGAGCAGTACTTC.